This TCR beta chain is drawn from a study of long-term antiretroviral therapy in people with HIV. Study results and limitations: Control repertoires displayed wider CDR3 length ranges than the HIV repertoires.

A word on this clone: The antigen remains unidentified.

The CDR3 length is 15 residues. Trimming stripped 0 bases from V and 8 bases from J, with 13 bases between. The germline CDR1 and CDR2 sequences are MGHRA and YSYEKL. The samples, holding 1-10 million cryopreserved PBMC, were thawed before DNA extraction was carried out. An immunoSEQ assay, version v3.0, was performed at survey level. Repertoires were generated with immunoSEQ multiplex PCR, while TCRdb's copy carries only in-frame clones and drops some. Of under 30,000 clones in the sample, 75% to 85% are singletons; the top ten hold roughly 7.5%. This receptor was obtained from a man aged 40-49 years with HIV. The specimen was unsorted PBMCs, collected 0.3 years after starting antiretroviral therapy. V gene TRBV4-1 combines with J gene TRBJ1-4; no firm D call. CDR3 DNA: TGCGCCAGCAGCCAAGAGGGCGCCGGAGGGGAAAAACTGTTTTTT. Its translation: CASSQEGAGGEKLFF.